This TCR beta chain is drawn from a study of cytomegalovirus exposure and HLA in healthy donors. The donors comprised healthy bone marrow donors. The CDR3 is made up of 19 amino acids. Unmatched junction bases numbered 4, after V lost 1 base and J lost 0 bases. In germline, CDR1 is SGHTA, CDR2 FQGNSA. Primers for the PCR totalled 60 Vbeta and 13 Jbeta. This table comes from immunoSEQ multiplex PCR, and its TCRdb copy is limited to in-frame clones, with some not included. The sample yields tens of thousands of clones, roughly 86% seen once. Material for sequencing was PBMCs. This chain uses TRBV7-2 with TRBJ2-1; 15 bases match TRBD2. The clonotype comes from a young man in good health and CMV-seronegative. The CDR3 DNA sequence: TGTGCCAGCAGCTTAGTCGGACTAGCGGGGGGGCTCTCCTACAATGAGCAGTTCTTC. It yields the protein CASSLVGLAGGLSYNEQFF.